This T cell receptor (beta chain) is from a study of neurological immune-mediated disorders. Broader study findings: The highest TCR clonal expansion occurred in HTLV-1-associated myelopathy; multiple sclerosis fell below healthy controls.

From 2 million PBMCs stored at -80 C, the unsorted libraries were generated. The germline V gene encodes CDR1 MDHEN and CDR2 SYDVKM. Trimming stripped 8 bases from V and 3 bases from J, with 8 bases between. This CDR3 is 12 amino acids long. The yield of each sequencing run was over 190 million TCR-beta sequences from 15-18 subjects. Each CDR3 protein gets one entry after TCRdb re-called the 5' RACE reads with MiXCR. Among 70,000 to 95,000 distinct CDR3 sequences listed, about 14% were seen once. This clonotype was picked up many times. What it binds is not known. This chain joins TRBV28 and TRBJ1-5, with D uncertain. Specimen: PBMCs. This receptor was identified in a woman in her fifties or sixties in good health. CDR3 residues: CASGGNNQPQHF. The CDR3, as DNA: TGTGCCAGCGGAGGGAACAATCAGCCCCAGCATTTT.